This T cell receptor (beta chain) was captured in a study of early T cells in non-severe SARS-CoV-2 infection. The wider study: With bulk RNA from unsorted whole blood as input, sequencing yielded unpaired chains. The study's findings and limits: Clonotype matching in VDJdb favored anti-spike CD8 responses and did not capture private and CD4 specificities.

Unique molecular identifiers were attached to individual cDNA molecules. TCRdb re-analysed the 5' RACE reads in MiXCR, keeping a single row per CDR3 protein. The sample consists of tens of thousands of distinct CDR3 sequences, about 8.9% of them appearing once. This clonotype appeared a few times. The antigen is not known. Trimming removed 0 bases at V and 9 bases at J, with 14 bases between. The CDR3 is 14 residues long. Germline V gene sequence: CDR1 LGHDT, CDR2 YNNKEL (reference sequence). The rearrangement uses TRBV3-1 and TRBJ1-2; D not resolved. This clonotype originated in an adult who was a healthcare worker with PCR-confirmed SARS-CoV-2 infection or an uninfected control (not recorded which). The sample taken for sequencing was whole blood. The CDR3 loop reads CASSQEDGWGSYTF. For the CDR3, the DNA is TGTGCCAGCAGCCAAGAGGACGGCTGGGGAAGCTACACCTTC.